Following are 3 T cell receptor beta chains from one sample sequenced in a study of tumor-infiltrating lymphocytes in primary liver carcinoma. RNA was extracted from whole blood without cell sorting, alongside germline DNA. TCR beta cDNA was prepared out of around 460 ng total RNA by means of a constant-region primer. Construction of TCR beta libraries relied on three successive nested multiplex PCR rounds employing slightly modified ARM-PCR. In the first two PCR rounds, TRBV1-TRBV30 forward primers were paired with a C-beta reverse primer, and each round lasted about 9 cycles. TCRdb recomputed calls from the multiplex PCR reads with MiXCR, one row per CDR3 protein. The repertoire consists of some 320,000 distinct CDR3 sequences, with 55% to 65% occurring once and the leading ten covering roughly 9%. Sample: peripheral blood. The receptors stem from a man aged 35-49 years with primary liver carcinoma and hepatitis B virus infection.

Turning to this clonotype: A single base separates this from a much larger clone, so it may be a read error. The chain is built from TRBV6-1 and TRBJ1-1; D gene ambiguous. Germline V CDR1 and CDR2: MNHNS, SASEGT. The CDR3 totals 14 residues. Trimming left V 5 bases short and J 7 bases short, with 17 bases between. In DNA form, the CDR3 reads TGTGCCAGCAGTCGGGCTGCCTCCGACATTGAAGCTTTCTTT. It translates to CASSRAASDIEAFF.

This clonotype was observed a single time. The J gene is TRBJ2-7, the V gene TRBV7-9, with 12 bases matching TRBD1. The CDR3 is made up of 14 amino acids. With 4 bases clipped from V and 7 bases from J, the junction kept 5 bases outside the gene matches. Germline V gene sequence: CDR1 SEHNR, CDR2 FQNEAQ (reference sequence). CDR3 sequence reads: CASSSGTGGREQYV. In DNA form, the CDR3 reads TGTGCCAGCAGCTCTGGGACAGGGGGCCGGGAGCAGTACGTC.

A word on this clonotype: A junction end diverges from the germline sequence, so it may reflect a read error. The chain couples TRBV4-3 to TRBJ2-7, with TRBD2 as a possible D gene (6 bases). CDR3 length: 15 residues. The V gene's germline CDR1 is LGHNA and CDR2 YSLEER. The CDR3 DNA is TGCGCCAGCAACCAAGAGTACGGGAGTAACTACGAGCAGTGCTTC. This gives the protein CASNQEYGSNYEQCF.